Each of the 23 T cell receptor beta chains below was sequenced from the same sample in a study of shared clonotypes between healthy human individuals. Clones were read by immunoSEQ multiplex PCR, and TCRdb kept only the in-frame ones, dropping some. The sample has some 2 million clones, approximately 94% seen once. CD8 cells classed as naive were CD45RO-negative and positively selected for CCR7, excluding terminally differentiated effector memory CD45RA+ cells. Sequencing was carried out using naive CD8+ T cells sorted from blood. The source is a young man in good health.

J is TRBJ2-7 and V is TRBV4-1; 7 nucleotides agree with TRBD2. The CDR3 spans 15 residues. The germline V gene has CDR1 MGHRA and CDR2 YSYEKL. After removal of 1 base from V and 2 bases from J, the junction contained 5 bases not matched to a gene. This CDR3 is CASSQGLGGAYEQYF. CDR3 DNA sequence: TGCGCCAGCAGCCAAGGGTTGGGGGGGGCCTACGAGCAGTACTTC.

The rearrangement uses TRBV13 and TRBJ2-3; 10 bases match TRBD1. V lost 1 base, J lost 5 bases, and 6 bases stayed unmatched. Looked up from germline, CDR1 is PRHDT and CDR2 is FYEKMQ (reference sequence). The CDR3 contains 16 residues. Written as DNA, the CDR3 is TGTGCCAGCAGCTTAGCTGGGACAGGGGTGGGAGATACGCAGTATTTT. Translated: CASSLAGTGVGDTQYF.

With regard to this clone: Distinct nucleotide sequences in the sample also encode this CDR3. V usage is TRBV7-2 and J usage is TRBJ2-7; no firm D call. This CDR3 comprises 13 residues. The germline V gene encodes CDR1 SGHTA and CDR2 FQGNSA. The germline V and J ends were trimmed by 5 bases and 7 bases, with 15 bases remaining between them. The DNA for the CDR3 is TGTGCCAGCAGCCTCACATCGGCGTATGAGCAGTACTTC. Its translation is CASSLTSAYEQYF.

The CDR3 sequence: CASSINGGERAEQYF. DNA for the CDR3: TGTGCCAGTAGTATTAATGGGGGTGAGCGGGCCGAGCAGTACTTC. V gene TRBV19 combines with J gene TRBJ2-7; tentatively, D is TRBD2 (6 bases). V was pared by 3 bases and J by 6 bases, with 18 bases between. The CDR3 is 15 amino acids. Germline-derived CDR1 and CDR2 are LNHDA and SQIVND (reference sequence).

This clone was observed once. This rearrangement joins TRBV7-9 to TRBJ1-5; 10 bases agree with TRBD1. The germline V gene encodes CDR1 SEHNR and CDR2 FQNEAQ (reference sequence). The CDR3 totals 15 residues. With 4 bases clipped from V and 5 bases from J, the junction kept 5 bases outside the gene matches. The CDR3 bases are TGTGCCAGCAGCTCCCCCGGGACAGGGGATCAGCCCCAGCATTTT. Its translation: CASSSPGTGDQPQHF.

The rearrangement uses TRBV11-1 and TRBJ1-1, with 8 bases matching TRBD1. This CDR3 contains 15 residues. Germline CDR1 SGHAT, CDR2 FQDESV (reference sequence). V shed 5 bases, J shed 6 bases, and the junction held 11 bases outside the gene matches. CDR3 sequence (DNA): TGTGCCAGCAGCCCGCGGACAGGGTTAAGGGCTGAAGCTTTCTTT. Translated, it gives CASSPRTGLRAEAFF.

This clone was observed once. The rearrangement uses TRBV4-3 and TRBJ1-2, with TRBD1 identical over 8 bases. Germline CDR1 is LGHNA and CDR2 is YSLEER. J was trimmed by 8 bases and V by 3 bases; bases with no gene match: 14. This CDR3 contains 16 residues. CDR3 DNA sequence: TGCGCCAGCAGCCAGCGAGGACAGGGCCCTTTGAGGGGCTACACCTTC. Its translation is CASSQRGQGPLRGYTF.

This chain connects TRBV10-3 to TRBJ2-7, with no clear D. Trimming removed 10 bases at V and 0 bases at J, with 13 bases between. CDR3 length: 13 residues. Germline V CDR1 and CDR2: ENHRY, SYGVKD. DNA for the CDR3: TGTGCCACCTCCGAAGCCCTCTCCTACGAGCAGTACTTC. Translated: CATSEALSYEQYF.

In DNA, the CDR3 is TGTGCCAGCAGCTTGGTTCTTGCTAACTATGGCTACACCTTC. As protein: CASSLVLANYGYTF. The J gene is TRBJ1-2, the V gene TRBV5-6, with D hard to call. CDR3 length: 14 amino acids. Germline V gives CDR1 SGHDT, CDR2 YYEEEE. V dropped 0 bases and J dropped 0 bases, with 6 bases sitting between them.

The CDR3 protein is CSAIRGAQAFF. CDR3 DNA sequence: TGCAGCGCGATTAGGGGGGCACAAGCTTTCTTT. This chain joins TRBV29-1 and TRBJ1-1; TRBD1 is a possible D gene (6 bases). Trimming left V 7 bases short and J 9 bases short, with 15 bases between. This CDR3 has 11 amino acids. The germline V gene encodes CDR1 SQVTM and CDR2 ANQGSEA.

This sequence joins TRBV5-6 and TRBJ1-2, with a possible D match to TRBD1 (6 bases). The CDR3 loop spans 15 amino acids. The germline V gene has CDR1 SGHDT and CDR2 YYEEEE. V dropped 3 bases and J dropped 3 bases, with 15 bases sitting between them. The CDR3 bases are TGTGCCAGCAGCTGGGGGGCTGGAGGGGACTATGGCTACACCTTC. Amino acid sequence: CASSWGAGGDYGYTF. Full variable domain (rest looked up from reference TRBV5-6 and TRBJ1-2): DAGVTQSPTHLIKTRGQQVTLRCSPKSGHDTVSWYQQALGQGPQFIFQYYEEEERQRGNFPDRFSGHQFPNYSSELNVNALLLGDSALYLCASSWGAGGDYGYTFGSGTRLTVV.

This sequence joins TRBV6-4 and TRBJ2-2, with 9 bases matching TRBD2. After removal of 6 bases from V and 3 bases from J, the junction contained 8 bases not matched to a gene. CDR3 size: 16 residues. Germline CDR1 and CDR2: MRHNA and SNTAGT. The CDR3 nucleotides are TGTGCCAGCAGGGCTAGCGGGGAGGAATACACCGGGGAGCTGTTTTTT. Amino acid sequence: CASRASGEEYTGELFF.

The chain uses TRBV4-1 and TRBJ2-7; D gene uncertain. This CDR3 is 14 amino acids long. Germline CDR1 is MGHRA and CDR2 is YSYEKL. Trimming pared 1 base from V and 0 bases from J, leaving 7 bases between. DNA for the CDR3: TGCGCCAGCAGCCAAGGGCAGTTCTCCTACGAGCAGTACTTC. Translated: CASSQGQFSYEQYF.

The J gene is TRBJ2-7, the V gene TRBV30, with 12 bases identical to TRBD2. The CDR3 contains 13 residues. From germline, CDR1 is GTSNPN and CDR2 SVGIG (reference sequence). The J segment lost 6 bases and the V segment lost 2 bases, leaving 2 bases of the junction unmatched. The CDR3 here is CAWSRGLAGEQYF. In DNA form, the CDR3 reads TGTGCCTGGAGTCGGGGACTAGCGGGCGAGCAGTACTTC.

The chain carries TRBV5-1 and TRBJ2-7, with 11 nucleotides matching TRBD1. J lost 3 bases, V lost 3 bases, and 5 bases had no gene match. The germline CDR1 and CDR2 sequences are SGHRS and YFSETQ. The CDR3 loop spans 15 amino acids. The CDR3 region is CASSYGQGANYEQYF. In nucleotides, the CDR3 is TGCGCCAGCAGCTACGGACAGGGGGCCAACTACGAGCAGTACTTC.

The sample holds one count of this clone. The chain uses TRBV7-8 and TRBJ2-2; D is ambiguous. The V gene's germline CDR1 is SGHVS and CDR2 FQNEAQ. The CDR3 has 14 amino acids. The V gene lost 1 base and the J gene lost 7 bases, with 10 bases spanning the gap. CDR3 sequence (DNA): TGTGCCAGCAGCTTAGTCAGTGGATACGGGGAGCTGTTTTTT. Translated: CASSLVSGYGELFF.

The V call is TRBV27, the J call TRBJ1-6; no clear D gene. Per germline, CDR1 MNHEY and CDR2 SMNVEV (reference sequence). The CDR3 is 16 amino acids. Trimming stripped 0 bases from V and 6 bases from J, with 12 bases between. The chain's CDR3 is CASSLSHGFVNSPLHF. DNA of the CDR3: TGTGCCAGCAGTTTATCACATGGTTTTGTTAATTCACCCCTCCACTTT.

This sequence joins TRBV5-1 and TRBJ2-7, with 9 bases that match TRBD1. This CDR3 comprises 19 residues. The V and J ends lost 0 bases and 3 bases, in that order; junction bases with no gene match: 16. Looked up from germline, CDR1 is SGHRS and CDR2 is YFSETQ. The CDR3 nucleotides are TGCGCCAGCAGCTTGGAAGGTTCATCCGGGACAGGGTCTTTCTACGAGCAGTACTTC. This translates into CASSLEGSSGTGSFYEQYF.

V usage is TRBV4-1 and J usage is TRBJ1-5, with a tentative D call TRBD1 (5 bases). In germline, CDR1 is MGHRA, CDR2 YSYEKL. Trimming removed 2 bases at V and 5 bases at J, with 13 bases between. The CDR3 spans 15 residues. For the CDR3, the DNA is TGCGCCAGCAGCCAACTCGACGGGGGAGATCAGCCCCAGCATTTT. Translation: CASSQLDGGDQPQHF.

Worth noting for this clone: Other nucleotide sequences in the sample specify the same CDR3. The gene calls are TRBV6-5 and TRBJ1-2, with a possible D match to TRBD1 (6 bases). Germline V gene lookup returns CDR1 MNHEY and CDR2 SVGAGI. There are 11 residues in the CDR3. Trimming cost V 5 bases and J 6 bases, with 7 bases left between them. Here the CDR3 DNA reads TGTGCCAGCAGTCCAGGGGATGGCTACACCTTC. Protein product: CASSPGDGYTF.

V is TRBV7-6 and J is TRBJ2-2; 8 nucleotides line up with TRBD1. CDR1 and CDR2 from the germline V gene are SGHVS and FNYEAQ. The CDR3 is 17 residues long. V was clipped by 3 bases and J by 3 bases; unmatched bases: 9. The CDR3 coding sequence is TGTGCCAGCAGCTTCCCGAGGGACAGGCTGTACACCGGGGAGCTGTTTTTT. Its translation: CASSFPRDRLYTGELFF. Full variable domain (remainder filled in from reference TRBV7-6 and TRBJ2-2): GAGVSQSPRYKVTKRGQDVALRCDPISGHVSLYWYRQALGQGPEFLTYFNYEAQQDKSGLPNDRFSAERPEGSISTLTIQRTEQRDSAMYRCASSFPRDRLYTGELFFGEGSRLTVL.

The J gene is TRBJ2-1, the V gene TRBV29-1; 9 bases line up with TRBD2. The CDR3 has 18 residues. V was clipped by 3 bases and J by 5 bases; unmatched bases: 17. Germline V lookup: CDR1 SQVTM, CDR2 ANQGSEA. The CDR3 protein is CSVDKGTSGGSPNNEQFF. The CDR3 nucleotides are TGCAGCGTTGATAAGGGGACCAGCGGGGGGTCCCCTAACAATGAGCAGTTCTTC.

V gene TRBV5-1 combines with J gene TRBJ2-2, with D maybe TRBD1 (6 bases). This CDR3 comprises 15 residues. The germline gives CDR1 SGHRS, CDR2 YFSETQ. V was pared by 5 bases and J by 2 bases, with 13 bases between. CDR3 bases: TGCGCCAGCAGTTATTCAGGGGAAAACACCGGGGAGCTGTTTTTT. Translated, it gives CASSYSGENTGELFF.